The rows below give T cell receptor beta chains drawn from one sample of a study of shared clonotypes between healthy human individuals. TCRdb's copy holds only in-frame clones and misses some; the assay was immunoSEQ multiplex PCR. This sample carries under 850,000 clones, 92% of them seen once, and the ten largest clones take 24%. Sequencing was carried out using naive CD8+ T cells sorted from blood. The receptors come from a man aged 30 to 39 in good health. Both conserved end residues are part of each CDR3. The D gene is left open where the match is weak. Clone sizes are given selectively: once, few, many, or a class where the clone is expanded.

d_gene	abundance	j_gene	v_gene	CDR3nt	CDR3aa
-	-	TRBJ2-5	TRBV11-2	TGTGCCAGCAGAGAAACAGGGATGGGTGGTAGGGTCATGGAGACCCAGTACTTC	CASRETGMGGRVMETQYF
TRBD2	-	TRBJ2-7	TRBV29-1	TGCAGCGTTGGGCTAGCGGGACGTAAACCTTCCTACGAGCAGTACTTC	CSVGLAGRKPSYEQYF
-	-	TRBJ1-4	TRBV29-1	TGCAGCGTTGATCTTAATGAAAAACTGTTTTTT	CSVDLNEKLFF
-	-	TRBJ2-1	TRBV29-1	TGCAGCGTTGAAAGAGGGGCCGGCTCCTACAATGAGCAGTTCTTC	CSVERGAGSYNEQFF
-	once	TRBJ2-1	TRBV5-1	TGCGCCAGCGGCCAGCAGGGCTCCTACAATGAGCAGTTCTTC	CASGQQGSYNEQFF
-	-	TRBJ2-1	TRBV14	TGTGCCAGCAGTCAAACAGGGCTAACCTACAATGAGCAGTTCTTC	CASSQTGLTYNEQFF
TRBD1	-	TRBJ1-1	TRBV2	TGTGCCAGCAGCCCAAGGACAGGGTTTGAAGCTTTCTTT	CASSPRTGFEAFF
-	-	TRBJ1-5	TRBV7-2	TGTGCCAGCAGCAACCTGGACAGAAATCAGCCCCAGCATTTT	CASSNLDRNQPQHF
TRBD1	-	TRBJ2-5	TRBV9	TGTGCCAGCAGCGTACGGGGACAGGGGACATACGAGACCCAGTACTTC	CASSVRGQGTYETQYF
-	-	TRBJ2-2	TRBV7-2	TGTGCCAGCAGCTTAGGAGTTCTGGCAACCAACACCGGGGAGCTGTTTTTT	CASSLGVLATNTGELFF
-	-	TRBJ2-7	TRBV28	TGTGCCAGCAGTGGCCGTACAGGGTATCGGTTAGGCGAGCAGTACTTC	CASSGRTGYRLGEQYF
TRBD2	-	TRBJ2-1	TRBV27	TGTGCCAGCAGTTTAAGGACTAGCGCCTACAATGAGCAGTTCTTC	CASSLRTSAYNEQFF
-	-	TRBJ2-3	TRBV5-4	TGTGCCAGCAAGGCGTGGGACACAGATACGCAGTATTTT	CASKAWDTDTQYF
TRBD2	once	TRBJ2-7	TRBV27	TGTGCCAGCAGTTCGGGGGGGCCCCTATCTGTCGAGCAGTACTTC	CASSSGGPLSVEQYF
-	-	TRBJ1-1	TRBV7-2	TGTGCCAGCAGCTTAGCGCGTGTGGGGAACACTGAAGCTTTCTTT	CASSLARVGNTEAFF
-	-	TRBJ1-5	TRBV10-2	TGCGCCAGCAGTGAGAGTGGGGGTAGCAGCAATCAGCCCCAGCATTTT	CASSESGGSSNQPQHF
-	-	TRBJ2-6	TRBV2	TGTGCCAGCAGTCCAACCCCTGGGGCCAACGTCCTGACTTTC	CASSPTPGANVLTF
TRBD1	-	TRBJ1-1	TRBV29-1	TGCAGCGTCTACAGGGGTAGCACTGAAGCTTTCTTT	CSVYRGSTEAFF
-	-	TRBJ2-1	TRBV7-9	TGTGCCAGCAGCTTACAGGGATTTTACAATGAGCAGTTCTTC	CASSLQGFYNEQFF
-	-	TRBJ2-3	TRBV4-1	TGCGCCAGCAGCCAAGATCAGGCACCCCAAGGTTTT	CASSQDQAPQGF
-	-	TRBJ1-5	TRBV19	TGTGCCAGTAGTATAGATTGGGACTCCGGCGGTGGCAATCAGCCCCAGCATTTT	CASSIDWDSGGGNQPQHF
-	once	TRBJ2-5	TRBV9	TGTGCCAGCAGCGTAGTAGCCGGCGTGGAGACCCAGTACTTC	CASSVVAGVETQYF
TRBD1	-	TRBJ2-7	TRBV7-6	TGTGCCAGCAGCTTAGAGGGGGCGCGGCGCTACGAGCAGTACTTC	CASSLEGARRYEQYF
-	-	TRBJ1-5	TRBV27	TGTGCCAGCAGATATGGAGGAAGCAATCAGCCCCAGCATTTT	CASRYGGSNQPQHF
-	-	TRBJ2-7	TRBV7-9	TGTGCCAGCAGGTTGGACAGTGACTACGAGCAGTACTTC	CASRLDSDYEQYF
-	-	TRBJ1-1	TRBV29-1	TGCAGCGTTGCGAGGGAGTACACTGAAGCTTTCTTT	CSVAREYTEAFF
-	-	TRBJ2-1	TRBV11-3	TGTGCCAGCAGCCATAGCGGGGACAGGATCAATGAGCAGTTCTTC	CASSHSGDRINEQFF
-	-	TRBJ2-3	TRBV7-2	TGTGCCAGCAGCACTAGGCCGACTTCCCTTAGCACAGATACGCAGTATTTT	CASSTRPTSLSTDTQYF
TRBD2	-	TRBJ2-1	TRBV25-1	TGTGCCAGCAGTGACCCACTAGCGGGATTAAGTAATGAGCAGTTCTTC	CASSDPLAGLSNEQFF
TRBD2	-	TRBJ2-3	TRBV7-9	TGTGCCAGCAGCGATATGCTAGCGGGAGGGAATACAGATACGCAGTATTTT	CASSDMLAGGNTDTQYF
-	-	TRBJ1-5	TRBV4-1	TGCGCCAGCAGCCAAGATCTGGGGTATAGCAATCAGCCCCAGCATTTT	CASSQDLGYSNQPQHF
-	-	TRBJ2-1	TRBV9	TGTGCCAGCAGCCCTCAATCAGCGGGCTCCTACAATGAGCAGTTCTTC	CASSPQSAGSYNEQFF
TRBD2	-	TRBJ2-7	TRBV4-1	TGCGCCAGCAGTCTAAACACCGGGACTAGCGACTACGAGCAGTACTTC	CASSLNTGTSDYEQYF
-	-	TRBJ1-2	TRBV5-4	TGTGCCAGCAGCTCCGAGGAGGGAGACTACTATGGCTACACCTTC	CASSSEEGDYYGYTF
-	-	TRBJ2-5	TRBV11-2	TGTGCCAGCAGCGCCGGGGAGACCCAGTACTTC	CASSAGETQYF
-	-	TRBJ1-3	TRBV2	TGTGCCAGCAGGGGGTTGGGCAAGCATGGAAACACCATATATTTT	CASRGLGKHGNTIYF
-	-	TRBJ2-7	TRBV7-9	TGTGCCAGCAGCTTAAAACTCCGGGACACCACCTACGAGCAGTACTTC	CASSLKLRDTTYEQYF
TRBD2	-	TRBJ2-3	TRBV27	TGTGCCAGCAGTTTATCGGCGGGAGTCCGCACAGATACGCAGTATTTT	CASSLSAGVRTDTQYF
TRBD2	-	TRBJ2-3	TRBV11-2	TGTGCCAGCAGCTTAGATTCATTAGGTATGGGAGGGCCCGCAGATACGCAGTATTTT	CASSLDSLGMGGPADTQYF
-	-	TRBJ1-5	TRBV11-2	TGTGCCAGCAGCTTAGACGGGCTTCAGTCAGCTTATCAGCCCCAGCATTTT	CASSLDGLQSAYQPQHF
-	-	TRBJ2-7	TRBV30	TGTGCCTGGCAACTAGGGGGGAACGAGCAGTACTTC	CAWQLGGNEQYF
TRBD1	-	TRBJ1-5	TRBV5-5	TGTGCCAGCAGCTTGGACCTAGGACAGGAGACGTATAGCAATCAGCCCCAGCATTTT	CASSLDLGQETYSNQPQHF
TRBD1	-	TRBJ2-7	TRBV5-5	TGTGCCAGCAGCCGGGACAGTTGGGGGCGTGGGCAGTACTTC	CASSRDSWGRGQYF
TRBD2	-	TRBJ2-1	TRBV28	TGTGCCAGCAGTTTACTTCCGACTAGCGGGGTATACAATGAGCAGTTCTTC	CASSLLPTSGVYNEQFF